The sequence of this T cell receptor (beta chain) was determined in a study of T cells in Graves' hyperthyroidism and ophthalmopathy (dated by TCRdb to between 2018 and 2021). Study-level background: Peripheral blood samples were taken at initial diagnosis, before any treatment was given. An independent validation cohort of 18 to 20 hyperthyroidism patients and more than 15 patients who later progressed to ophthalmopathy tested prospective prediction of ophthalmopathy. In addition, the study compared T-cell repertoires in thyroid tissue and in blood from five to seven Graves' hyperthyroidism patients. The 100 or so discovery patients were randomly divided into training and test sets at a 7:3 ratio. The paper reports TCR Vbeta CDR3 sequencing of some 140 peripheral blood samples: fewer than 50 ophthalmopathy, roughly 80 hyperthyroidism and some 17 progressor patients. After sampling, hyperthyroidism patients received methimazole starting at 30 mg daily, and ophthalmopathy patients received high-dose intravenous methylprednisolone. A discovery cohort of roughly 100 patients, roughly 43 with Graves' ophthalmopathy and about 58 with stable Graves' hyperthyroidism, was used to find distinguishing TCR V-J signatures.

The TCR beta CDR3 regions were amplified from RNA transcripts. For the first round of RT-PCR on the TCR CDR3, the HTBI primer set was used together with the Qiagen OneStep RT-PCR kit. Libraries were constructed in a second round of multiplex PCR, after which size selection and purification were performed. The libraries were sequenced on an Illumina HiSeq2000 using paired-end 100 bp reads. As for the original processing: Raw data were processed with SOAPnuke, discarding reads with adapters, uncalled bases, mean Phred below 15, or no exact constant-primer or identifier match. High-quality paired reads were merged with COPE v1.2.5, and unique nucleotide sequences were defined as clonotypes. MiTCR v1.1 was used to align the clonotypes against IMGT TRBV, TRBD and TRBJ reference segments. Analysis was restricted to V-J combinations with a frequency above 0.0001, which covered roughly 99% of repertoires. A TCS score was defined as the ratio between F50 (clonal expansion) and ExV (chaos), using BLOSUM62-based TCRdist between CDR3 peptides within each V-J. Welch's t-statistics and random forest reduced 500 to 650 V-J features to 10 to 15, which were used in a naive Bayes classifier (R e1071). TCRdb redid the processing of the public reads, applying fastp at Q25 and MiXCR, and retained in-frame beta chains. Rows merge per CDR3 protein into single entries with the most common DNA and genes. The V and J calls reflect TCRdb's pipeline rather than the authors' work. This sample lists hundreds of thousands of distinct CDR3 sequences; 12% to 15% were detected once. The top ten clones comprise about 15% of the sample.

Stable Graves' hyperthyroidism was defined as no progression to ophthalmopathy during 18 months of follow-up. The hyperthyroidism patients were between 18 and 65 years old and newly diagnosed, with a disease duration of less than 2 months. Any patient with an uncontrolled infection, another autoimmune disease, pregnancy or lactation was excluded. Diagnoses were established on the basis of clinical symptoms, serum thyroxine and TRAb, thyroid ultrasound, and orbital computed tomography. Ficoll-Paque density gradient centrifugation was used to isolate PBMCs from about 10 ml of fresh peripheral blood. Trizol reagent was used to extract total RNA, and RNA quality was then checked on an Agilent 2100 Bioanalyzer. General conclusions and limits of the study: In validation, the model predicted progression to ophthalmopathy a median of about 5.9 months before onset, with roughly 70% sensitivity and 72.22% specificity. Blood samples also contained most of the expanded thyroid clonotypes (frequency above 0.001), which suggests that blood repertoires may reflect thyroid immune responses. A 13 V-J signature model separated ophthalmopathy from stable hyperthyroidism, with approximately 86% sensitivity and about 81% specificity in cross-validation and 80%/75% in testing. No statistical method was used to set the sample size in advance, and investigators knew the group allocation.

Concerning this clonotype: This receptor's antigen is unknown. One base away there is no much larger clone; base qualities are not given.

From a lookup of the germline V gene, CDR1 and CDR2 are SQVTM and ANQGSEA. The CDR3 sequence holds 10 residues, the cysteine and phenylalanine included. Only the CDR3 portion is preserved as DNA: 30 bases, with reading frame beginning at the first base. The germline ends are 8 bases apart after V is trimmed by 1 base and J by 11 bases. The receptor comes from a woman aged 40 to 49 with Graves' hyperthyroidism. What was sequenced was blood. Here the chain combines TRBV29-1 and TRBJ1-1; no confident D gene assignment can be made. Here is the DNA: TGCAGCGTTGAAGGACGGGAGGCTTTCTTT. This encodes CSVEGREAFF.